Described below is a single T cell receptor beta chain sequence and its context. Its binding antigen is unknown. Per-base quality was not reported, and no clone a single base away is much larger than it. These data originate in a study of blood T cells in healthy people across ages (dated by TCRdb to between 2014 and 2017). Looking at the study overall: Template switching captured roughly one uniquely barcoded TCR beta cDNA molecule per two T cells in model experiments. Two additional independent replicas of 1 million unique cDNA reads from the same blood draw were analyzed for two donors (one aged 18 to 30 and one aged 80 or older). To avoid experimental bias, donors of different ages were randomly spread across the sequencing lanes. Four age groups were formed from the donors: young (average 16 years), middle-aged (approximately 39), aged (around 62) and long-lived (82). Using deep sequencing normalized with unique cDNA molecular identifiers, the study measured how TCR beta repertoire diversity changes with age.

Systemically healthy Caucasian individuals from Russia, approximately 39 in total and aged about 6 to 100 years, were included as donors. Around 10 milliliters of peripheral blood were drawn from each donor into EDTA-treated Vacutainer tubes. PBMCs were isolated by Ficoll-Paque density-gradient centrifugation, with at least 6.5 million obtained per sample. Trizol reagent was used to extract total RNA from the PBMCs, yielding at least 6 micrograms per sample. For every donor, flow cytometry on a PBMC aliquot measured the percentage of naive CD45RAhigh/CD27high T cells. Library construction relied on 5' RACE. The reads were generated on an Illumina HiSeq 2500. The second PCR ran for roughly 7 to 11 cycles and used a J-beta primer mix along with a sample-barcoded 5' primer. A template-switch 5' adaptor carrying 12 random nucleotides introduced a unique molecular identifier onto each TCR beta cDNA molecule. Each sample yielded at least 2.5 million CDR3-containing paired-end reads. First-strand cDNA synthesis was performed from all RNA using the Mint cDNA synthesis kit, with priming by a TRBC-specific oligonucleotide. Following uracil-DNA glycosylase treatment, a first 18-cycle PCR with universal primers M1SS and BC2_uni_R was performed on all cDNA. Under the source paper's analysis protocol: For normalization, 1 million high-quality reads, each with a distinct molecular identifier, were randomly selected from each sample. Reads sharing molecular identifiers were discarded rather than binned into consensus sequences. MiTCR, set to a Q25 quality threshold and the strictest error-elimination algorithm, was used for CDR3 identification, clonotype clustering and error correction. A nonparametric unseen species model with Euler transformation was used to estimate lower-bound total TCR beta diversity. TCRdb trimmed public reads at Q25 via fastp, called clones via MiXCR and kept in-frame beta chains. CDR3 protein sequences are deduplicated, and each keeps its most common genes and DNA. The V and J calls here are based on TCRdb, not the publication. The sample table contains around 710,000 distinct CDR3 sequences; only one count was recorded for roughly 41% of them. Less than 25% of the sample rests with the top ten.

The paper's findings and limits, for the study overall: Estimates of total diversity based on one million sequenced T cells were regarded as lower bounds and as underestimates. As age increased, observed TCR beta diversity per million T cells dropped in a roughly linear way, and a significant reduction was already evident by age around 41. Conclusive comparison of naive and antigen-experienced compartments was prevented by the profiling of bulk unsorted PBMCs. The CMV infection status of donors was not known, potentially confounding age-related changes in expanded clonotypes. Observed TCR beta diversity correlated strongly with the percentage of naive T cells measured by flow cytometry. Compared with the aged group, the long-lived group had more naive CD4+ T cells, fewer expanded clones and increased TCR diversity, a pattern suggesting age selection.

Germline trimming: 2 bases from V, 3 bases from J; junction bases outside gene matches: 11. The CDR3 runs 19 residues from the cysteine to the phenylalanine. Only the CDR3 region is kept as DNA, spanning 57 bases read in frame from base 1. The TCR sequence derives from a woman aged 55-69 years in good health. The sequenced sample consisted of blood. The chain is encoded by TRBV12-3 or TRBV12-4 joined to TRBJ2-7, and 15 junctional nucleotides match TRBD2. CDR3 reads: CASSLNMGTSGGRNYEQYF. In nucleotides, the sequence is TGTGCCAGCAGTTTAAATATGGGGACTAGCGGGGGGCGCAACTACGAGCAGTACTTC.